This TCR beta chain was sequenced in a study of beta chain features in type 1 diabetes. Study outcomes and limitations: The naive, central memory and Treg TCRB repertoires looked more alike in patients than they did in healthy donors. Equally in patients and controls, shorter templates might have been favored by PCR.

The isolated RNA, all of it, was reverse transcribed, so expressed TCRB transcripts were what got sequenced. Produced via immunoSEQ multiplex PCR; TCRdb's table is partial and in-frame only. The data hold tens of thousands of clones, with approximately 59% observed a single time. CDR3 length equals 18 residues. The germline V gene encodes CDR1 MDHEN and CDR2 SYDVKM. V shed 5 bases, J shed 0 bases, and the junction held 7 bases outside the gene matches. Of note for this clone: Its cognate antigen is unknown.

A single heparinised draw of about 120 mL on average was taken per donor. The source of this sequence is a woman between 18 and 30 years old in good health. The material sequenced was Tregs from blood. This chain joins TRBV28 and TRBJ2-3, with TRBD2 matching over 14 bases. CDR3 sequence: CASSIAGTSGGSTDTQYF. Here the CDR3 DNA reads TGTGCCAGCAGTATCGCCGGGACTAGCGGGGGTAGCACAGATACGCAGTATTTT.